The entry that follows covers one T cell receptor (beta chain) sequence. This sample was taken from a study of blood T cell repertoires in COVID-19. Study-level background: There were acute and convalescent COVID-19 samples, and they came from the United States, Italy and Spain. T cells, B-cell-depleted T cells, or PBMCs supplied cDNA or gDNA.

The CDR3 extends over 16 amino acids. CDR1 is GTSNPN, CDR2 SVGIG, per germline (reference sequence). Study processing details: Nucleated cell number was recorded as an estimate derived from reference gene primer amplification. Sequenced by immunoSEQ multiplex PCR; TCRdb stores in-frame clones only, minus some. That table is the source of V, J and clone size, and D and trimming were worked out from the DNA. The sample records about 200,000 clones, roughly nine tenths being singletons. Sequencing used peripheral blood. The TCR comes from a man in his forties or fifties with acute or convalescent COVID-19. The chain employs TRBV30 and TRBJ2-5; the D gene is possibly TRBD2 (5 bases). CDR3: CAWGAVGQANRETQYF. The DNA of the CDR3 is TGTGCTTGGGGAGCCGTTGGGCAGGCTAATCGAGAGACCCAGTACTTC.